This entry features one T cell receptor (beta chain) sequence. This clonotype was seen many times. It lacks a known antigen. No base qualities exist here, and no much larger clone lies one base off it. The sample belongs to a study of T-cell reconstitution after alpha-beta-depleted transplantation in children (dated by TCRdb to about 2016). Some background on the complete study: Using TCR repertoire profiling, the study quantitatively followed how T-cell immune reconstitution unfolded in children after TCRalphabeta/CD19-depleted allogeneic hematopoietic cell transplantation.

Library construction relied on PCR. TCRdb shows the sequencer as Illumina HiSeq 2500. TCR library preparation used molecular barcoding, with unique molecular identifiers applied to normalize quantification of the TCRbeta repertoire. The public sequencing data were trimmed at Q25 with fastp and processed into clonotypes with MiXCR by TCRdb, which kept only in-frame beta chains. Identical CDR3 proteins give one entry, which carries the most common genes and DNA. A total of 260,000 or so distinct CDR3 sequences appear in this sample, about 12% of them only once. Around 2.8% of the sample comes from the top ten. V sheds 5 bases and J sheds 2 bases, leaving 21 bases between their ends. The CDR3 holds 16 amino acids from the cysteine to the phenylalanine. Solely the CDR3 DNA is kept, with 48 bases framed from the first base. The CDR1 and CDR2 encoded by the germline V gene (reference sequence) are DFQATT and SNEGSKA.

This chain is built from TRBV20-1 and TRBJ2-5; there is no confident call for the D gene. This receptor was identified in a human donor who donated a stem cell graft to a child with acute lymphoblastic leukemia. The sample was PBMCs from the stem cell graft donor, taken from the stem cell graft. The DNA is as follows: TGCAGTGCTGACCAGAATCCTTCTACCTCTCAAGAGACCCAGTACTTC. Protein translation: CSADQNPSTSQETQYF.